The clone carrying this T cell receptor beta chain was found a few times. As handled by the study authors: The assay estimated nucleated cells by amplifying reference gene primers. Sequenced by immunoSEQ multiplex PCR; TCRdb stores in-frame clones only, minus some. The DNA gave D and trimming, while V, J and clone size come from that table. The sample comprises 360,000 or so clones, 90% of which are singletons, and 6.5% rests with the top ten. In germline, CDR1 is SEHNR, CDR2 FQNEAQ (reference sequence). Trimming took 4 bases from V and 4 from J; bases not matched to a gene: 7. The CDR3 covers 15 residues. The data were taken from a study of blood T cell repertoires in COVID-19. Turning to the study itself: Samples of COVID-19 (acute and convalescent) were obtained from the United States, Italy and Spain. PBMCs, B-cell-depleted T cells, or T cells were the source of the cDNA or gDNA that made up the material.

This sequence was found in a man aged 18 to 29 with active or convalescent COVID-19. The specimen sequenced was peripheral blood. V is TRBV7-9 and J is TRBJ1-2, with 9 nucleotides matching TRBD1. CDR3 protein: CASSSGQGRPYGYTF. As DNA, the CDR3 is TGTGCCAGCAGCTCGGGACAGGGTAGACCCTATGGCTACACCTTC.